The 25 T cell receptor beta chains listed next were all sequenced from one sample in a study of blood T cell repertoires in COVID-19. Repertoires were generated with immunoSEQ multiplex PCR, while TCRdb's copy carries only in-frame clones and drops some. Of approximately 170,000 clones listed, almost 85% are singletons. Sequenced input: peripheral blood. These receptor sequences come from an elderly woman with COVID-19, enrolled during active disease.

This chain uses TRBV3-1 (or the pseudogene TRBV3-2) with TRBJ1-2; D is perhaps TRBD1 (6 bases). Germline CDR1 is LGHDT and CDR2 is YNNKEL (reference sequence). V was cut by 8 bases and J by 6 bases, with 16 bases left in between. This CDR3 contains 13 residues. CDR3 in DNA: TGTGCCAGCCCCGGGGGGGCGCTTGATGGCTACACCTTC. Translation: CASPGGALDGYTF.

About this clone itself: Other nucleotide sequences from this sample produce the same CDR3. The chain recombines TRBV18 with TRBJ2-1, with no clear D. The V gene's germline CDR1 is KGHSH and CDR2 LQKENI. The length of the CDR3 is 12 residues. V was shortened by 1 base and J by 8 bases, with 6 bases between the two germline ends. The CDR3 spells CASSPLGDEQFF. The CDR3 nucleotides are TGTGCCAGCTCACCACTGGGCGATGAGCAGTTCTTC.

V gene TRBV7-9 combines with J gene TRBJ1-5; no reliable D call. CDR3 length: 13 amino acids. Germline CDR1 SEHNR, CDR2 FQNEAQ (reference sequence). The V and J ends lost 3 bases and 6 bases respectively, with 9 bases between them. The CDR3 sequence is CASSFRGGQPQHF. As DNA, the CDR3 is TGTGCCAGCAGCTTTCGGGGAGGTCAGCCCCAGCATTTT. The full variable domain, rest sourced from reference TRBV7-9 and TRBJ1-5, is DTGVSQNPRHKITKRGQNVTFRCDPISEHNRLYWYRQTLGQGPEFLTYFQNEAQLEKSRLLSDRFSAERPKGSFSTLEIQRTEQGDSAMYLCASSFRGGQPQHFGDGTRLSIL.

The rearrangement links TRBV2 to TRBJ1-1, with D maybe TRBD1 (6 bases). Trimming cost V 7 bases and J 0 bases, with 9 bases left between them. Germline V gene lookup returns CDR1 SNHLY and CDR2 FYNNEI. This CDR3 has 13 amino acids. The CDR3 nucleotides read TGTGCCAGCATAGGGACAATGAACACTGAAGCTTTCTTT. The encoded protein is CASIGTMNTEAFF.

This chain links TRBV7-9 with TRBJ2-7; D might be TRBD2 (5 bases). V gave up 5 bases and J gave up 4 bases, with 21 bases separating them. The CDR3 consists of 16 residues. Germline loops: CDR1 SEHNR, CDR2 FQNEAQ (reference sequence). This CDR3 is CASSPPSSSKRYEQYF. CDR3 DNA sequence: TGTGCCAGCAGCCCCCCGTCTAGCAGCAAAAGGTACGAGCAGTACTTC.

V is TRBV28 and J is TRBJ2-7, with D maybe TRBD1 (5 bases). V was clipped by 6 bases and J by 7 bases, with 13 bases between them. Germline lookup yields CDR1 MDHEN and CDR2 SYDVKM. The CDR3 loop spans 12 amino acids. Here the CDR3 reads CASRTQGFEQYF. CDR3 in DNA: TGTGCCAGCAGAACCCAGGGTTTTGAGCAGTACTTC.

The rearrangement uses TRBV13 and TRBJ1-5, with D possibly matching TRBD1 (6 bases). The V end was cut by 2 bases, the J end by 0 bases, with 14 bases between. Germline values: CDR1 PRHDT, CDR2 FYEKMQ (reference sequence). The CDR3 is made up of 17 amino acids. DNA for the CDR3: TGTGCCAGCAGCTTAAGGAACAGGGAATATAGCAATCAGCCCCAGCATTTT. Residues: CASSLRNREYSNQPQHF.

The rearrangement joins TRBV19 to TRBJ2-3; 9 nucleotides align to TRBD1. This CDR3 has 15 residues. V was clipped by 5 bases and J by 2 bases; unmatched bases: 5. From germline, CDR1 is LNHDA and CDR2 SQIVND (reference sequence). The CDR3 nucleotides are TGTGCCAGTAGTCTCTGGACAGGGGACACAGATACGCAGTATTTT. It yields the protein CASSLWTGDTDTQYF.

This chain links TRBV5-4 with TRBJ1-2, with 11 bases aligning to TRBD1. The trim removed 5 bases at V and 8 bases at J, leaving 5 bases unmatched. Germline CDR1 is SGHNT and CDR2 is YYREEE (reference sequence). The CDR3 has 13 amino acids. The CDR3 is CASSGQGAAGYTF. The CDR3 DNA reads TGTGCCAGCAGTGGACAGGGGGCGGCGGGCTACACCTTC. The whole variable domain, filled in from reference TRBV5-4 and TRBJ1-2, reads ETGVTQSPTHLIKTRGQQVTLRCSSQSGHNTVSWYQQALGQGPQFIFQYYREEENGRGNFPPRFSGLQFPNYSSELNVNALELDDSALYLCASSGQGAAGYTFGSGTRLTVV.

This chain connects TRBV5-1 to TRBJ2-2; D is possibly TRBD2 (7 bases). Germline V lookup: CDR1 SGHRS, CDR2 YFSETQ. The CDR3 totals 16 residues. With 2 bases removed from V and 0 bases from J, the gap between germline ends came to 11 bases. In DNA form, the CDR3 reads TGCGCCAGCAGCTTCACGGGGGGCGCGAACACCGGGGAGCTGTTTTTT. It codes for CASSFTGGANTGELFF. The complete variable domain, with remaining parts taken from reference TRBV5-1 and TRBJ2-2, reads KAGVTQTPRYLIKTRGQQVTLSCSPISGHRSVSWYQQTPGQGLQFLFEYFSETQRNKGNFPGRFSGRQFSNSRSEMNVSTLELGDSALYLCASSFTGGANTGELFFGEGSRLTVL.

As regards this clone: The same CDR3 also results from other DNA sequences found in this sample. The chain uses TRBV11-2 and TRBJ2-3; 9 bases match TRBD1. Germline V gene data show CDR1 as SGHAT and CDR2 as FQNNGV. This CDR3 has 15 residues. Trimming at V came to 3 bases and at J to 4 bases, leaving 5 bases not matched to a gene. The CDR3 is CASSLDRGRADTQYF. The CDR3 bases are TGTGCCAGCAGCTTGGACAGGGGAAGGGCAGATACGCAGTATTTT.

J is TRBJ1-1 and V is TRBV5-1, with 9 bases matching TRBD1. The CDR3 has 15 residues. V gave up 4 bases and J gave up 2 bases; unmatched junction bases: 6. From germline, CDR1 is SGHRS and CDR2 YFSETQ. The CDR3 region has the DNA TGCGCCAGCAGCAACTCGGGACAGGGAAACACTGAAGCTTTCTTT. This codes for CASSNSGQGNTEAFF. Complete variable domain (other parts from reference TRBV5-1 and TRBJ1-1): KAGVTQTPRYLIKTRGQQVTLSCSPISGHRSVSWYQQTPGQGLQFLFEYFSETQRNKGNFPGRFSGRQFSNSRSEMNVSTLELGDSALYLCASSNSGQGNTEAFFGQGTRLTVV.

The V and J genes are TRBV4-2 and TRBJ2-5, with 7 positions matching TRBD2. Germline V gives CDR1 LGHNA, CDR2 YNFKEQ. Losses at the gene ends were 0 bases for V and 3 bases for J; bases not matched to a gene: 13. There are 18 residues in the CDR3. CDR3 DNA: TGTGCCAGCAGCCAAGATCCCCTTGGGGGGGGGAAGAAAGAGACCCAGTACTTC. The encoded protein is CASSQDPLGGGKKETQYF.

The chain employs TRBV6-4 and TRBJ1-4; 7 bases align to TRBD1. Germline V gene sequence: CDR1 MRHNA, CDR2 SNTAGT. With V trimmed by 7 bases and J by 5 bases, 7 bases remained unmatched. The CDR3 covers 14 residues. The CDR3 region is CASKRDSANEKLFF. The CDR3 DNA reads TGTGCCAGCAAAAGGGACAGCGCAAATGAAAAACTGTTTTTT.

This chain uses TRBV7-9 with TRBJ2-1; TRBD2 agrees at 11 bases. The CDR3 is 15 amino acids. The germline CDR1 and CDR2 sequences are SEHNR and FQNEAQ (reference sequence). Trimming at V came to 2 bases and at J to 6 bases, leaving 3 bases not matched to a gene. For the CDR3, the DNA is TGTGCCAGCAGCTTATTAGCGGGAGGGGGCAATGAGCAGTTCTTC. Protein product: CASSLLAGGGNEQFF.

The chain couples TRBV2 to TRBJ1-1; TRBD1 agrees at 9 bases. V gave up 6 bases and J gave up 4 bases; unmatched junction bases: 6. The CDR3 contains 14 residues. Looked up from germline, CDR1 is SNHLY and CDR2 is FYNNEI. CDR3 residues: CASREPQGATEAFF. CDR3 nucleotides: TGTGCCAGCAGGGAACCACAGGGGGCCACTGAAGCTTTCTTT.

The V call is TRBV2, the J call TRBJ1-5; 9 nucleotides agree with TRBD1. This CDR3 has 15 residues. Looked up from germline, CDR1 is SNHLY and CDR2 is FYNNEI. Trimming removed 1 base from V and 4 bases from J; junction bases left unmatched: 2. CDR3 sequence reads: CASSEGGQGNQPQHF. The CDR3 coding sequence is TGTGCCAGCAGTGAAGGCGGACAGGGGAATCAGCCCCAGCATTTT.

The V and J genes are TRBV9 and TRBJ2-3; maybe TRBD1 (5 bases). Per germline, CDR1 SGDLS and CDR2 YYNGEE. Trimming took off 0 bases at V and 1 base at J, with 9 bases between the two ends. The CDR3 contains 15 residues. The DNA for the CDR3 is TGTGCCAGCAGCGTAGAAGGGGCCCGCACAGATACGCAGTATTTT. Translation: CASSVEGARTDTQYF.

The CDR3 DNA is TGCAGTGCTAGTGGCGGGGCTAGCACAGATACGCAGTATTTT. Translation gives CSASGGASTDTQYF. V gene TRBV20-1 combines with J gene TRBJ2-3, with D tentatively TRBD2 (6 bases). The CDR3 length is 14 residues. Germline-derived CDR1 and CDR2 are DFQATT and SNEGSKA (reference sequence). V lost 3 bases and J 0 bases, leaving 10 bases between the germline ends.

This sequence joins TRBV7-6 and TRBJ1-2; D might be TRBD1 (6 bases). The CDR3 has 13 amino acids. The germline V gene has CDR1 SGHVS and CDR2 FNYEAQ. V was shortened by 3 bases and J by 7 bases, with 12 bases between the two germline ends. The CDR3 nucleotides read TGTGCCAGCAGCTTGAGGCAGGGGAGTGGCTACACCTTC. It codes for CASSLRQGSGYTF.

V and J are TRBV28 and TRBJ2-7; D call uncertain. Germline V gives CDR1 MDHEN, CDR2 SYDVKM. Trimming removed 5 bases from V and 2 bases from J, with 4 bases in between. This CDR3 has 11 residues. The CDR3 sequence is CASSLAYEQYF. As DNA, the CDR3 is TGTGCCAGCAGTCTTGCCTACGAGCAGTACTTC.

The chain has TRBV5-1 and TRBJ2-7; the match to TRBD2 covers 11 bases. Germline V gives CDR1 SGHRS, CDR2 YFSETQ. The CDR3 totals 15 residues. Germline trimming cut 5 bases from V and 3 bases from J; bases unmatched to any gene: 7. CDR3 amino acids: CASSFGTSGIYEQYF. The DNA for the CDR3 is TGCGCCAGCAGTTTTGGGACTAGCGGAATCTACGAGCAGTACTTC.

The chain carries TRBV27 and TRBJ2-7; D perhaps matches TRBD1 (6 bases). The CDR3 is 13 residues long. Germline CDR1 reads MNHEY; CDR2 reads SMNVEV (reference sequence). Deletions cut 6 bases from V and 4 bases from J, with 13 bases between. The CDR3 sequence: CASSRGREYEQYF. The CDR3 DNA reads TGTGCCAGCAGCAGGGGCAGGGAATACGAGCAGTACTTC.

The rearrangement joins TRBV9 to TRBJ2-5; D may be TRBD2 (6 bases). V dropped 4 bases and J dropped 1 base, with 11 bases sitting between them. Per germline, CDR1 SGDLS and CDR2 YYNGEE. The CDR3 is 14 amino acids. Written as DNA, the CDR3 is TGTGCCAGCAGCCCCTCGGGGGTCCAAGAGACCCAGTACTTC. It encodes CASSPSGVQETQYF.

J is TRBJ1-1 and V is TRBV30; tentatively, D is TRBD1 (5 bases). V dropped 1 base and J dropped 4 bases, with 10 bases sitting between them. The CDR3 sequence is 13 residues long. CDR1 and CDR2 (germline): GTSNPN, SVGIG (reference sequence). The CDR3 protein is CAWSDWGGTEAFF. The CDR3 nucleotides read TGTGCCTGGAGTGATTGGGGGGGCACTGAAGCTTTCTTT.